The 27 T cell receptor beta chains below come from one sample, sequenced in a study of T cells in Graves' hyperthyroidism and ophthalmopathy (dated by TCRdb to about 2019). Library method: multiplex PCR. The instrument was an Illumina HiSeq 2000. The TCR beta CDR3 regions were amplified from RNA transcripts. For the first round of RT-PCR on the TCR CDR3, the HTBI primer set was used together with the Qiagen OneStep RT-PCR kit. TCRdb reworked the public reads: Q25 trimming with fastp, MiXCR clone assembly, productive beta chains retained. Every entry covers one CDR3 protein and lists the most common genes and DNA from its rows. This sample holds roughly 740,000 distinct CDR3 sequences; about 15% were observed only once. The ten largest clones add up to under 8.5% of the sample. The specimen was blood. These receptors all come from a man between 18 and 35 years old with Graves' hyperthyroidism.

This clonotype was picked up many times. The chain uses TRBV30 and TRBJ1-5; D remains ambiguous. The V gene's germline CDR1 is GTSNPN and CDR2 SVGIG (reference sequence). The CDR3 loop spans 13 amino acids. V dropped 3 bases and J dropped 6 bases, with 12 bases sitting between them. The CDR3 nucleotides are TGTGCCTGGAGCTATGAGGTTGGTCAGCCCCAGCATTTT. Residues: CAWSYEVGQPQHF.

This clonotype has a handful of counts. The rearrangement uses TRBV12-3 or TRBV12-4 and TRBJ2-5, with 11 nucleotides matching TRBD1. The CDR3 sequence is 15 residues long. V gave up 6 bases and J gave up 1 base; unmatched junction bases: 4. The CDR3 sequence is CASSSDRGLQETQYF. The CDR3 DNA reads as TGTGCCAGCAGCTCGGACAGGGGGCTCCAAGAGACCCAGTACTTC.

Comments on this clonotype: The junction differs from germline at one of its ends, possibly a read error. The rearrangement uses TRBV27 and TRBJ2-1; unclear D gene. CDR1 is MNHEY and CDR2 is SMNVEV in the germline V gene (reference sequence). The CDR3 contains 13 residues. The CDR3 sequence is CASRTSSYNEQSF. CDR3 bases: TGTGCCAGCAGGACAAGCTCCTACAATGAGCAGTCCTTC.

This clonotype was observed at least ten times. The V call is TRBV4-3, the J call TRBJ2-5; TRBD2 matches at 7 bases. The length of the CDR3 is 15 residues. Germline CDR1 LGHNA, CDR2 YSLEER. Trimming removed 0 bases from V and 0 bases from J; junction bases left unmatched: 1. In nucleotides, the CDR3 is TGCGCCAGCAGCCAAGATGGGGGGGACCAAGAGACCCAGTACTTC. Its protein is CASSQDGGDQETQYF.

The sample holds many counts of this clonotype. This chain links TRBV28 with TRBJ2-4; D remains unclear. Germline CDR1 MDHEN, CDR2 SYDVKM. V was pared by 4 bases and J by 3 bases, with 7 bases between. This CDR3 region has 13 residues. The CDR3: CASSYSVKNIQYF. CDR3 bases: TGTGCCAGCAGTTACAGCGTCAAAAACATTCAGTACTTC.

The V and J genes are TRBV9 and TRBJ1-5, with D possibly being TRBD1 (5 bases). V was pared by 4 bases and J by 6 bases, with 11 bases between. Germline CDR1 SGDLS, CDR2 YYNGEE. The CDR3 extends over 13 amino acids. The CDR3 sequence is CASSMGVGQPQHF. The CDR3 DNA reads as TGTGCCAGCAGCATGGGGGTGGGTCAGCCCCAGCATTTT.

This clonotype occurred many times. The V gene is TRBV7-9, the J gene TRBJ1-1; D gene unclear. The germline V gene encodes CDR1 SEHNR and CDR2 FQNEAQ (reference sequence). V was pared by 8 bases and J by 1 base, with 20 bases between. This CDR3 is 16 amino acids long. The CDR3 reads CASSDLGWPGNTEAFF. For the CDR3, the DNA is TGTGCCAGCTCGGACCTCGGCTGGCCGGGGAACACTGAAGCTTTCTTT.

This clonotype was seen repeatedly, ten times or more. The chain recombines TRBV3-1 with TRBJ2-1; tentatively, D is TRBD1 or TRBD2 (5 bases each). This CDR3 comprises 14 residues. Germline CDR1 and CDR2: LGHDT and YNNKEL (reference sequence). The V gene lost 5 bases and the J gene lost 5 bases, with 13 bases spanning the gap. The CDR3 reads CASSNWGTHNEQFF. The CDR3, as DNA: TGTGCCAGCAGCAACTGGGGGACCCACAATGAGCAGTTCTTC.

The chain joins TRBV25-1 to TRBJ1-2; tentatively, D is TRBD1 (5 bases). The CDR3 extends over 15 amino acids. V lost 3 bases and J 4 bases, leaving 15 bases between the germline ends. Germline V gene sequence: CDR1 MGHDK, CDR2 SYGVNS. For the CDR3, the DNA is TGTGCCAGCAGTGATATCCGGGACCAGGTCTATGGCTACACCTTC. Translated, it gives CASSDIRDQVYGYTF.

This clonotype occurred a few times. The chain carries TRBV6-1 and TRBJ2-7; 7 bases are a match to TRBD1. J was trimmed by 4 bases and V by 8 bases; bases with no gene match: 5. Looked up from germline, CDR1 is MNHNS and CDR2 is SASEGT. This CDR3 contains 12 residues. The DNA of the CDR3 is TGTGCCAGCGGAGACAGGGTATACGAGCAGTACTTC. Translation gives CASGDRVYEQYF.

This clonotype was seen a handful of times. The CDR3: CASSRTDEVNYGYTF. The CDR3 DNA reads as TGTGCCAGCAGCCGGACAGACGAAGTTAACTATGGCTACACCTTC. The J gene is TRBJ1-2, the V gene TRBV7-8, with a tentative D call TRBD1 (6 bases). CDR1 is SGHVS and CDR2 is FQNEAQ in the germline V gene. V was pared by 5 bases and J by 1 base, with 14 bases between. The CDR3 has 15 amino acids.

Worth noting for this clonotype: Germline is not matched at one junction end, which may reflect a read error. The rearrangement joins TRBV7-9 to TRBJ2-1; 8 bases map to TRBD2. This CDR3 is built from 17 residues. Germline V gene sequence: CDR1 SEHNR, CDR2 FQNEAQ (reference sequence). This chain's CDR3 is CASSLVVSGVSYNGQFF. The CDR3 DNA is TGTGCCAGCAGCTTAGTAGTTAGCGGGGTCTCCTACAATGGGCAGTTCTTC.

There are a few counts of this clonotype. CDR3 in DNA: TGTGCCAGCAGGCCCACGGGAAGGAACACCGGGGAGCTGTTTTTT. This gives the protein CASRPTGRNTGELFF. The V and J genes are TRBV12-3 or TRBV12-4 and TRBJ2-2; tentatively, D is TRBD2 (5 bases). The CDR3 is 15 residues long. V lost 6 bases, J lost 1 base, and 12 bases lay in between.

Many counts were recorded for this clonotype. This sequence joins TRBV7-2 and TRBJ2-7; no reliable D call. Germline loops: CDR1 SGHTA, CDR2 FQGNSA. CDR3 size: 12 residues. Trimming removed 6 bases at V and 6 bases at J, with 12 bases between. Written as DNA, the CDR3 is TGTGCCAGCAGACTGAAAAGGGTCGAGCAGTACTTC. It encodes CASRLKRVEQYF.

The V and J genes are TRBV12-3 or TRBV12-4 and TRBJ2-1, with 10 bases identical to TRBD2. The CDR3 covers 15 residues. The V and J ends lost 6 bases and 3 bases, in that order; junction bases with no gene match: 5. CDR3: CASRSSGGDYNEQFF. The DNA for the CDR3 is TGTGCCAGCAGGTCTAGCGGGGGAGACTACAATGAGCAGTTCTTC.

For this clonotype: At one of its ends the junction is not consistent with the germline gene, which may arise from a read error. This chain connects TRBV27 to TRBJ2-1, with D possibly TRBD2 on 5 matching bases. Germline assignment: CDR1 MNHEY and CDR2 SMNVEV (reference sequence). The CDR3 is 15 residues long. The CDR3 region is CASSLGLTSYNEQFF. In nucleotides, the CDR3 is TGCGCCAGCAGTTTAGGACTGACGTCCTACAATGAGCAGTTCTTC.

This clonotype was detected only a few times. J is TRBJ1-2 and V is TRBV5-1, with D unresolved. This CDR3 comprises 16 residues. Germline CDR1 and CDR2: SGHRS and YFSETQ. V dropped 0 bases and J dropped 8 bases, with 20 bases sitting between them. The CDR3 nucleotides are TGCGCCAGCAGCTTGGGGTGGACGGAGACGTGGTGGGGCTACACCTTC. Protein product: CASSLGWTETWWGYTF.

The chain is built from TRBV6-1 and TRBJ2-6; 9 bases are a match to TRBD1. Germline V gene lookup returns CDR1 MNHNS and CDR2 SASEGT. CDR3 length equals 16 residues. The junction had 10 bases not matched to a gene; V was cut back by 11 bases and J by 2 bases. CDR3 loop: CAGYGTGLTGANVLTF. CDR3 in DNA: TGTGCCGGATACGGGACAGGGTTAACTGGGGCCAACGTCCTGACTTTC.

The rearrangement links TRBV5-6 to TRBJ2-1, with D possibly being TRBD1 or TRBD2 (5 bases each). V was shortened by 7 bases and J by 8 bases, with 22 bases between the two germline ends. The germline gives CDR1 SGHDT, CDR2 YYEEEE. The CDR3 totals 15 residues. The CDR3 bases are TGTGCCAGCCGGCCCGGGACGCATATACAAGATGAGCAGTTCTTC. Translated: CASRPGTHIQDEQFF.

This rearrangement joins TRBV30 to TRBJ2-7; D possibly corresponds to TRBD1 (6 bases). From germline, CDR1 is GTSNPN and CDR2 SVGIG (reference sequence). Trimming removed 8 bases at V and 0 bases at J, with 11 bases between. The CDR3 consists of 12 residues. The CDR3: CAERTDSYEQYF. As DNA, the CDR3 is TGTGCCGAAAGGACAGACTCCTACGAGCAGTACTTC.

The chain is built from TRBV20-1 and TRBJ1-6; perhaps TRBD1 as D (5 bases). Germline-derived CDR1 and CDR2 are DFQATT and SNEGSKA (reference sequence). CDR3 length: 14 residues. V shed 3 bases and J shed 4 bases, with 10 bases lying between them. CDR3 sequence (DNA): TGCAGTGCTAGGGAGACAGCTTATAATTCACCCCTCCACTTT. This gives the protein CSARETAYNSPLHF.

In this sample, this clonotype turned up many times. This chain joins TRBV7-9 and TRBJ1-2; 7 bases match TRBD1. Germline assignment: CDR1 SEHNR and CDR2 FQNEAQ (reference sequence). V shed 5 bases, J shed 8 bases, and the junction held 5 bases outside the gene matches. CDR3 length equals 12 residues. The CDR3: CASSQGGKGYTF. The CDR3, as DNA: TGTGCCAGCAGCCAAGGGGGCAAAGGCTACACCTTC.

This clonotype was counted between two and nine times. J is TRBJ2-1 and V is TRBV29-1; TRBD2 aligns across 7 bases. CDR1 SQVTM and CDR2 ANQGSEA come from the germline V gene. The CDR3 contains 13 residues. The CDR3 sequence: CGHASGLVVEQFF. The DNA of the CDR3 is TGCGGCCATGCTAGCGGCTTAGTTGTTGAGCAGTTCTTC.

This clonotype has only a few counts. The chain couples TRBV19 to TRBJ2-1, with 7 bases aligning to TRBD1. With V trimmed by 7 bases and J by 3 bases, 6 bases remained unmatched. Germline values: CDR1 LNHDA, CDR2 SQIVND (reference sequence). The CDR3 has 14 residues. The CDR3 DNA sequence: TGTGCCAGTACTAGGGACAGTATCTACAATGAGCAGTTCTTC. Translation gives CASTRDSIYNEQFF. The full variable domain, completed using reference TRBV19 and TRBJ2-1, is DGGITQSPKYLFRKEGQNVTLSCEQNLNHDAMYWYRQDPGQGLRLIYYSQIVNDFQKGDIAEGYSVSREKKESFPLTVTSAQKNPTAFYLCASTRDSIYNEQFFGPGTRLTVL.

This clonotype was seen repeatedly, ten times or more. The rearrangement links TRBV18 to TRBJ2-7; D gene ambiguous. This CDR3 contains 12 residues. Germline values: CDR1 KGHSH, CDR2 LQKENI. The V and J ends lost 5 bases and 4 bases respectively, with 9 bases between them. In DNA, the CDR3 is TGTGCCAGCTCAGCCGACCCGTACGAGCAGTACTTC. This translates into CASSADPYEQYF.

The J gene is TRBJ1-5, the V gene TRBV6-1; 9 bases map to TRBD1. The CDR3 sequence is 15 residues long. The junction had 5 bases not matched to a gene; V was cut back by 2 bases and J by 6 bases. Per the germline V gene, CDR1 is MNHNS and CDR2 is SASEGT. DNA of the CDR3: TGTGCCAGCAGTGAATTGGGACAGGGCCTTCAGCCCCAGCATTTT. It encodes CASSELGQGLQPQHF.

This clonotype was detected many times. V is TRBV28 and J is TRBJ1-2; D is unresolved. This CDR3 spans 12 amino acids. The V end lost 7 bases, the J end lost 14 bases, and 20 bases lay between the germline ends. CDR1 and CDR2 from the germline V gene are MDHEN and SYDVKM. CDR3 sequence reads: CASTPREGVGTF. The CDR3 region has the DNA TGTGCCAGCACCCCTAGGGAGGGAGTGGGGACCTTC.